These T cell receptor beta chains were read from a single sample in a study of cytomegalovirus exposure and HLA in healthy donors. Sequenced by immunoSEQ multiplex PCR; TCRdb stores in-frame clones only, minus some. In the table there are 150,000 to 200,000 clones, approximately 85% of which are singletons. The sample consisted of PBMCs. Source of these receptors: a woman between 45 and 60 years old in good health and CMV-seronegative. Each CDR3 is given with its conserved first and last residue. A D gene is named only where the DNA matches it firmly. For some rows the clone size is stated as once, few or many, or as a class when expanded; others skip it.

TRBJ2-1 . . TRBV30 CAWTSGTLYNEQFF TGTGCCTGGACGTCAGGGACACTTTACAATGAGCAGTTCTTC
TRBJ2-7 . . TRBV11-1 CASSLGPREQYF TGTGCCAGCAGCTTAGGCCCCAGGGAGCAGTACTTC
TRBJ2-7 TRBD2 . TRBV2 CASSVAGGPGEQYF TGTGCCAGCAGTGTAGCGGGAGGCCCTGGGGAGCAGTACTTC
TRBJ1-5 TRBD1 . TRBV5-8 CASSFGTGIYQPQHF TGTGCCAGCAGCTTCGGGACAGGAATTTATCAGCCCCAGCATTTT
TRBJ2-1 TRBD2 once TRBV4-1 CASSQRGLAPNGEFF TGCGCCAGCAGCCAACGGGGACTAGCTCCAAACGGGGAGTTCTTC
TRBJ1-5 TRBD1 . TRBV19 CASSIEGRGFQPQHF TGTGCCAGTAGTATAGAAGGCAGGGGGTTTCAGCCCCAGCATTTT
TRBJ1-1 TRBD1 . TRBV19 CASSMTRGLPEAFF TGTGCCAGTAGTATGACCAGGGGGCTTCCTGAAGCTTTCTTT
TRBJ2-3 TRBD2 . TRBV14 CASSQERGAIDTQYF TGTGCCAGCAGCCAAGAGCGGGGGGCTATAGATACGCAGTATTTT
TRBJ1-2 TRBD1 . TRBV28 CASSLPQGDGYTF TGTGCCAGCAGTTTGCCACAGGGGGACGGCTACACCTTC
TRBJ2-1 . . TRBV5-6 CASSFEGVGENEQFF TGTGCCAGCAGCTTCGAGGGGGTAGGGGAGAATGAGCAGTTCTTC
TRBJ2-6 TRBD2 . TRBV5-4 CASSSMTSGTSGANVLTF TGTGCCAGCAGTTCAATGACTAGCGGGACCTCTGGGGCCAACGTCCTGACTTTC
TRBJ2-2 . . TRBV28 CASSPDRAGTGELFF TGTGCCAGCAGTCCCGACAGGGCGGGGACCGGGGAGCTGTTTTTT
TRBJ2-7 . . TRBV2 CASSSSRAGNEQYF TGTGCCAGCAGCTCTTCAAGGGCGGGAAACGAGCAGTACTTC
TRBJ2-1 . . TRBV4-3 CASSGGVAPVASYNEQFF TGCGCCAGCAGCGGGGGCGTGGCGCCGGTTGCGTCCTACAATGAGCAGTTCTTC
TRBJ2-7 . . TRBV30 CAWSPSLVSGYEQYF TGTGCCTGGAGTCCCTCACTAGTAAGTGGTTACGAGCAGTACTTC
TRBJ1-6 TRBD1 . TRBV15 CATRLRTGDNSPLHF TGTGCCACCAGACTTAGGACAGGGGATAATTCACCCCTCCACTTT
TRBJ2-7 . once TRBV7-6 CASSSGTYNYEQYF TGTGCCAGCAGCTCTGGGACTTATAACTACGAGCAGTACTTC
TRBJ2-7 . once TRBV27 CASTSLSTGSREQYF TGTGCCAGCACCTCCCTCTCGACAGGTTCTCGGGAGCAGTACTTC
TRBJ2-1 TRBD2 . TRBV19 CASSRTSGSNEQFF TGTGCCAGTAGCCGGACTAGCGGGAGCAATGAGCAGTTCTTC
TRBJ1-4 TRBD1 . TRBV28 CASSFRTGHEKLFF TGTGCCAGCAGTTTCCGGACAGGGCACGAAAAACTGTTTTTT
TRBJ2-2 TRBD2 few TRBV5-1 CASSSTGTSLTGELFF TGCGCCAGCAGCTCCACCGGGACTAGCCTTACCGGGGAGCTGTTTTTT
TRBJ2-1 . . TRBV5-1 CASSLGLSEMHEQFF TGCGCCAGCAGCTTGGGACTATCGGAAATGCATGAGCAGTTCTTC
TRBJ2-3 . . TRBV19 CASSTGDTDTQYF TGTGCCAGTAGTACAGGGGACACAGATACGCAGTATTTT
TRBJ1-1 . . TRBV7-9 CSGSLGSHDEAFF TGTTCCGGCAGCTTAGGAAGCCATGATGAAGCTTTCTTT
TRBJ2-7 TRBD2 few TRBV30 CAWSLSGLAGGQLRKYF TGTGCCTGGAGTCTCTCGGGACTAGCGGGAGGGCAGCTGCGAAAGTACTTC
TRBJ2-1 TRBD1 . TRBV5-1 CASSLRGTGNYNEQFF TGCGCCAGCAGCTTACGTGGGACAGGGAACTACAATGAGCAGTTCTTC
TRBJ2-7 TRBD1 . TRBV11-3 CASSLGTGGYEQYF TGTGCCAGCAGCCTGGGGACAGGGGGCTACGAGCAGTACTTC
TRBJ1-1 TRBD1 . TRBV10-1 CASSTRQGGTEAFF TGCGCCAGCAGTACGAGACAGGGGGGCACTGAAGCTTTCTTT
TRBJ2-7 TRBD2 . TRBV11-1 CASGLAGPYEQYF TGTGCCAGCGGACTAGCGGGACCCTACGAGCAGTACTTC
TRBJ2-4 . . TRBV27 CASSLSMGGGAKNIQYF TGTGCCAGCAGTTTATCGATGGGAGGAGGGGCCAAAAACATTCAGTACTTC
TRBJ1-1 TRBD1 . TRBV28 CASPPGQGAVTEAFF TGTGCCAGCCCTCCGGGACAGGGGGCGGTCACTGAAGCTTTCTTT
TRBJ1-2 . . TRBV6-1 CASSERQGPNYGYTF TGTGCCAGCAGTGAAAGGCAGGGCCCCAACTATGGCTACACCTTC